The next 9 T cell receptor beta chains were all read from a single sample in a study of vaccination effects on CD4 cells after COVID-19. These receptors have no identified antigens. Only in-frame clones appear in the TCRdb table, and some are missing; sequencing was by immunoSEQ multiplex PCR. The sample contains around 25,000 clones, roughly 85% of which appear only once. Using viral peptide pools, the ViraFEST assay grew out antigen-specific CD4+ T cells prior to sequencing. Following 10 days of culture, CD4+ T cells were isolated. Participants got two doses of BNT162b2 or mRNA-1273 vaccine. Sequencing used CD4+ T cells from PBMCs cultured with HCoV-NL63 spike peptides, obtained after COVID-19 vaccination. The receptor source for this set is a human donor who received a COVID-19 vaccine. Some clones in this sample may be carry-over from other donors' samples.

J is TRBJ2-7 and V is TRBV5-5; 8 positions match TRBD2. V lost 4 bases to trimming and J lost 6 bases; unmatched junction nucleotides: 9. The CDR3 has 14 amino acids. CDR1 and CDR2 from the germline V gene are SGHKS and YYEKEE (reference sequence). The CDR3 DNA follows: TGTGCCAGCAGCCGGGGGGGAGGCTCCCTCGAGCAGTACGTC. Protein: CASSRGGGSLEQYV.

CDR3 amino acids: CASSLILNTGELFF. The DNA for the CDR3 is TGTGCCAGCAGCTTAATTTTGAACACCGGGGAGCTGTTTTTT. V usage is TRBV11-2 and J usage is TRBJ2-2, with D unresolved. The germline V and J ends were trimmed by 2 bases and 1 base, with 5 bases remaining between them. This CDR3 contains 14 residues. Germline CDR1 is SGHAT and CDR2 is FQNNGV.

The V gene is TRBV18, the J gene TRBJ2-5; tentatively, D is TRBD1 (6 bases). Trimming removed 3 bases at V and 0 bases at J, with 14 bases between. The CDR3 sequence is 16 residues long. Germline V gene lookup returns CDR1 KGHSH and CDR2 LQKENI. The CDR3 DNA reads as TGTGCCAGCTCACCTACACAGGGCGCGTACCAAGAGACCCAGTACTTC. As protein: CASSPTQGAYQETQYF.

The CDR3 DNA reads as TGTGCCAGCAGTAGAGGGGAGTACCAAGAGACCCAGTACTTC. Protein: CASSRGEYQETQYF. The chain has TRBV6-6 and TRBJ2-5, with D perhaps being TRBD1 or TRBD2 (5 bases each). V was trimmed by 5 bases and J by 0 bases, leaving 10 bases between them. Germline assignment: CDR1 MNHNY and CDR2 SVGAGI (reference sequence). There are 14 residues in the CDR3.

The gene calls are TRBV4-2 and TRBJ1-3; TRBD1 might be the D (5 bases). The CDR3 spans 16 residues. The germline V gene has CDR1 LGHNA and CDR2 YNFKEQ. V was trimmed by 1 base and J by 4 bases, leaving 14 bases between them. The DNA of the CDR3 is TGTGCCAGCAGCCAAGTAGGGGACCCAGGGGGAAACACCATATATTTT. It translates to CASSQVGDPGGNTIYF.

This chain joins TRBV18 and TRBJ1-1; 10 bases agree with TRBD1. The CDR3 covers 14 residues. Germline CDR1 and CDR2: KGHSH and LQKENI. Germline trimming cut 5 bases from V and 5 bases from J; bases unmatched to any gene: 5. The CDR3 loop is CASSWGTGETEAFF. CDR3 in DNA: TGTGCCAGCTCATGGGGGACAGGGGAAACTGAAGCTTTCTTT.

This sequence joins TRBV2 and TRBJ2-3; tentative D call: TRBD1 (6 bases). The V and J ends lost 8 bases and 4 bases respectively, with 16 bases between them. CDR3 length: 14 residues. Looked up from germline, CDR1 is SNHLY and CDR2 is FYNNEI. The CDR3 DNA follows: TGTGCCAGCCTAAGGGGGAGCGGTTCAGATACGCAGTATTTT. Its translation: CASLRGSGSDTQYF.

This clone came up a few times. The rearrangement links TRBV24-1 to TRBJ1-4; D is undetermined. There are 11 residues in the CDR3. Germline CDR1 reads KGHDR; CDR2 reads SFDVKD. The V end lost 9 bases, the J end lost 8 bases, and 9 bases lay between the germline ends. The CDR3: CATEGAEKLFF. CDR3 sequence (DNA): TGTGCCACCGAGGGTGCGGAAAAACTGTTTTTT.

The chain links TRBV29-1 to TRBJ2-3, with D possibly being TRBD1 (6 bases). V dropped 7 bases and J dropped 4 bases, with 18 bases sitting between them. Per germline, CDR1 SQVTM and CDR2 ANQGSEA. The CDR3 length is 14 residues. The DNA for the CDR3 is TGCAGCGGAAGATCAGGGGATAGGCCAGATACGCAGTATTTT. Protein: CSGRSGDRPDTQYF.